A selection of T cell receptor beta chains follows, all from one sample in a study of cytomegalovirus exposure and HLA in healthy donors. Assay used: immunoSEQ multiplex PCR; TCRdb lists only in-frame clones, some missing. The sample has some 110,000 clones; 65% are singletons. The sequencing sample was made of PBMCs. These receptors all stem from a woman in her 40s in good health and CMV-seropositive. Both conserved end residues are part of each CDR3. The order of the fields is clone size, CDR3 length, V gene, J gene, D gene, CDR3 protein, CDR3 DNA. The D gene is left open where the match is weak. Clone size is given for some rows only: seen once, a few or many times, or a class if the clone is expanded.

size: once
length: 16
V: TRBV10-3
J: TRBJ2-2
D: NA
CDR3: CAIGRQEQSNTGELFF
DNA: TGTGCCATCGGAAGACAAGAACAGTCGAACACCGGGGAGCTGTTTTTT

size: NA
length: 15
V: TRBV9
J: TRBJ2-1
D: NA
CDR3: CASSGVGSSYNEQFF
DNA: TGTGCCAGCAGCGGGGTGGGGAGCTCCTACAATGAGCAGTTCTTC

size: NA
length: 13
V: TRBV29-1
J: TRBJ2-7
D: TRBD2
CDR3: CSARTSVTYEQYF
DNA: TGCAGCGCTAGGACTAGCGTCACCTACGAGCAGTACTTC

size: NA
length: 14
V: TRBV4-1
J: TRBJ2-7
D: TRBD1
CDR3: CASSQQGEHYEQYF
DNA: TGCGCCAGCAGCCAACAGGGGGAACACTACGAGCAGTACTTC

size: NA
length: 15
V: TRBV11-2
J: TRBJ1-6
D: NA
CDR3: CASSSGAAKNSPLHF
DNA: TGTGCCAGCAGCTCTGGGGCCGCCAAGAATTCACCCCTCCACTTT

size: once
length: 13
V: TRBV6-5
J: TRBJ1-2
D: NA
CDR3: CASSSRVPRGYTF
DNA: TGTGCCAGCAGTTCCAGGGTTCCGCGTGGCTACACCTTC

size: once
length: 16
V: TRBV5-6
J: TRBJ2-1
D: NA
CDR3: CASSSWAAGTYNEQFF
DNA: TGTGCCAGCAGCTCCTGGGCCGCAGGGACCTACAATGAGCAGTTCTTC

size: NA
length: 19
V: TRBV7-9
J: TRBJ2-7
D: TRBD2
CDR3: CASSSRGGLAGGNSYEQYF
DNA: TGTGCCAGCAGCTCTAGGGGGGGACTAGCGGGAGGGAACTCCTACGAGCAGTACTTC

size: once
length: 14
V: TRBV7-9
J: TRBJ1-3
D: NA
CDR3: CASSHGQTGNTIYF
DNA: TGTGCCAGCAGTCACGGACAGACTGGAAACACCATATATTTT

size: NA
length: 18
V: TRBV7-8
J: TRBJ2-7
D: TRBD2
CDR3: CASSHGEVRGGRSHEQYF
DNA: TGTGCCAGCAGCCATGGCGAGGTACGGGGCGGGAGGAGTCACGAGCAGTACTTC

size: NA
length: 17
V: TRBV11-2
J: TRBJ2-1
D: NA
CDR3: CASSLGGGRLVGNEQFF
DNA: TGTGCCAGCAGCTTAGGGGGGGGGCGACTAGTAGGCAATGAGCAGTTCTTC

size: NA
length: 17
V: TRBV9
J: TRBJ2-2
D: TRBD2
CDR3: CASSVKGLATNTGELFF
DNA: TGTGCCAGCAGCGTAAAGGGACTAGCAACGAACACCGGGGAGCTGTTTTTT

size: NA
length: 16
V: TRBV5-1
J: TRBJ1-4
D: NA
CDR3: CASSIGTYATNEKLFF
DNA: TGCGCCAGCAGCATCGGGACTTATGCAACTAATGAAAAACTGTTTTTT

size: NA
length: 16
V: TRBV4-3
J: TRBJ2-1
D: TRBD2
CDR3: CASSTGPGLESNEQFF
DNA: TGCGCCAGCAGCACCGGACCGGGACTAGAATCCAATGAGCAGTTCTTC